These 26 T cell receptor beta chains were sequenced from one sample in a study of shared clonotypes between healthy human individuals. The repertoire was sequenced with immunoSEQ multiplex PCR; TCRdb's copy has only in-frame clones and lacks some. The repertoire consists of more than 400,000 clones, with about 96% occurring once and the leading ten covering around 0.066%. Sequenced input: naive CD4+ T cells sorted from blood. Specified subset: CD45RA+ positively selected. The receptors were gathered from a young woman in good health.

The chain uses TRBV18 and TRBJ2-7, with 8 positions matching TRBD1. Germline CDR1 KGHSH, CDR2 LQKENI. This CDR3 contains 15 residues. The trim removed 1 base at V and 2 bases at J, leaving 4 bases unmatched. The CDR3 protein is CASSPRAQGAYEQYF. CDR3 DNA: TGTGCCAGCTCACCACGAGCACAGGGGGCCTACGAGCAGTACTTC.

The rearrangement uses TRBV28 and TRBJ2-2, with D maybe TRBD2 (6 bases). CDR1 is MDHEN and CDR2 is SYDVKM in the germline V gene. CDR3 size: 16 residues. V was cut by 5 bases and J by 5 bases, with 18 bases left in between. As DNA, the CDR3 is TGTGCCAGCAGTCCCCCGGGACTTACCCTTACCGGGGAGCTGTTTTTT. Protein product: CASSPPGLTLTGELFF.

V usage is TRBV5-8 and J usage is TRBJ2-7; D perhaps matches TRBD1 (6 bases). V lost 4 bases and J lost 6, with 14 bases in between. The CDR3 length is 13 residues. The germline V gene encodes CDR1 SGHTS and CDR2 YDEGEE. CDR3 nucleotides: TGTGCCAGCAGCAGACAGGCCCCCGGCGAGCAGTACTTC. Amino acid sequence: CASSRQAPGEQYF.

The chain recombines TRBV27 with TRBJ2-5; 8 bases are a match to TRBD2. Germline CDR1 and CDR2: MNHEY and SMNVEV (reference sequence). J was trimmed by 1 base and V by 5 bases; bases with no gene match: 6. This CDR3 has 15 amino acids. The CDR3 spells CASSRQLAVQETQYF. CDR3 nucleotides: TGTGCCAGCAGTCGACAACTAGCGGTCCAAGAGACCCAGTACTTC.

The chain has TRBV11-2 and TRBJ2-7, with D possibly TRBD1 on 6 matching bases. Trimming stripped 8 bases from V and 1 base from J, with 15 bases between. CDR1 is SGHAT, CDR2 FQNNGV, per germline. There are 14 residues in the CDR3. CDR3: CASERQADSYEQYF. The CDR3, as DNA: TGTGCCAGCGAACGACAGGCGGATTCCTACGAGCAGTACTTC.

The J gene is TRBJ1-4, the V gene TRBV7-2, with D perhaps TRBD1 (5 bases). The CDR3 covers 18 residues. Germline V gene sequence: CDR1 SGHTA, CDR2 FQGNSA. Trimming pared 4 bases from V and 8 bases from J, leaving 26 bases between. The DNA of the CDR3 is TGTGCCAGCAGCTCCTCCGGGGCCTGGGCGGGTGGAGGAGAAAAACTGTTTTTT. It is translated as CASSSSGAWAGGGEKLFF.

The rearrangement uses TRBV4-1 and TRBJ2-7; D not certain. Trimming left V 0 bases short and J 2 bases short, with 8 bases between. Looked up from germline, CDR1 is MGHRA and CDR2 is YSYEKL. The CDR3 loop spans 14 amino acids. The CDR3: CASSQDWPTYEQYF. DNA for the CDR3: TGCGCCAGCAGCCAAGACTGGCCTACCTACGAGCAGTACTTC.

The rearrangement joins TRBV19 to TRBJ2-6, with D hard to call. The CDR3 consists of 17 residues. V lost 2 bases to trimming and J lost 1 base, with 12 bases between them. CDR1 is LNHDA and CDR2 is SQIVND in the germline V gene (reference sequence). In DNA form, the CDR3 reads TGTGCCAGTAGTATAATGCGGCGTTCATCTGGGGCCAACGTCCTGACTTTC. Amino acid sequence: CASSIMRRSSGANVLTF. The full variable domain, completed using reference TRBV19 and TRBJ2-6, is DGGITQSPKYLFRKEGQNVTLSCEQNLNHDAMYWYRQDPGQGLRLIYYSQIVNDFQKGDIAEGYSVSREKKESFPLTVTSAQKNPTAFYLCASSIMRRSSGANVLTFGAGSRLTVL.

The chain joins TRBV5-1 to TRBJ2-2; 16 bases map to TRBD2. In germline, CDR1 is SGHRS, CDR2 YFSETQ. This CDR3 region has 19 residues. The junction had 6 bases not matched to a gene; V was cut back by 4 bases and J by 0 bases. The CDR3 coding sequence is TGCGCCAGCAGCCGAGGGACTAGCGGGAGGGATCCGAACACCGGGGAGCTGTTTTTT. Amino acid sequence: CASSRGTSGRDPNTGELFF.

This chain joins TRBV9 and TRBJ2-3; 13 nucleotides match TRBD2. CDR1 and CDR2 (germline): SGDLS, YYNGEE. Unmatched junction bases numbered 8, after V lost 0 bases and J lost 1 base. The CDR3 is 19 amino acids. CDR3 protein: CASSVGLAGGRSRTDTQYF. The CDR3 bases are TGTGCCAGCAGCGTAGGACTAGCGGGAGGCCGTTCTCGCACAGATACGCAGTATTTT.

The V and J genes are TRBV27 and TRBJ2-7, with 7 bases identical to TRBD1. The length of the CDR3 is 15 residues. V trimming: 5 bases; J trimming: 6 bases; junction bases outside the gene matches: 13. Germline CDR1 is MNHEY and CDR2 is SMNVEV (reference sequence). CDR3 DNA: TGTGCCAGCAGTCCCTGGACAGGAGCGAGGAGCGAGCAGTACTTC. This encodes CASSPWTGARSEQYF.

This chain joins TRBV18 and TRBJ2-5, with 11 bases fitting TRBD2. Germline V gene lookup returns CDR1 KGHSH and CDR2 LQKENI. The CDR3 is made up of 15 amino acids. V was clipped by 5 bases and J by 11 bases; unmatched bases: 13. The CDR3 DNA reads as TGTGCCAGCTCAGCGACTAGCGGGGCTACGGGGGAGCAGTACTTC. Protein sequence: CASSATSGATGEQYF.

The chain links TRBV28 to TRBJ2-5; D is unclear. The DNA end lines up better with TRBJ2-7; the J call may be wrong. The CDR3 is 10 amino acids. CDR1 and CDR2 (germline): MDHEN, SYDVKM. CDR3 protein: CATKRHEQYF. The CDR3, as DNA: TGTGCCACCAAACGCCACGAGCAGTACTTC.

The chain carries TRBV5-5 and TRBJ2-7, with unresolved D. V dropped 0 bases and J dropped 2 bases, with 3 bases sitting between them. The germline V gene encodes CDR1 SGHKS and CDR2 YYEKEE (reference sequence). The CDR3 runs to 12 residues. The CDR3 DNA reads TGTGCCAGCAGCTTGGGTGCCTACGAGCAGTACTTC. Protein sequence: CASSLGAYEQYF.

The V call is TRBV5-1, the J call TRBJ2-5; 14 nucleotides align to TRBD2. The CDR3 length is 17 residues. After removal of 3 bases from V and 4 bases from J, the junction contained 8 bases not matched to a gene. Germline values: CDR1 SGHRS, CDR2 YFSETQ. In nucleotides, the CDR3 is TGCGCCAGCAGCTCGCTGACTAGCGGGAGGGCCGGAGAGACCCAGTACTTC. Encoded protein: CASSSLTSGRAGETQYF.

The chain has TRBV18 and TRBJ2-7; D possibly matches TRBD1 or TRBD2 (6 bases each). V lost 4 bases and J 0 bases, leaving 13 bases between the germline ends. The germline gives CDR1 KGHSH, CDR2 LQKENI. The CDR3 consists of 15 residues. Here the CDR3 DNA reads TGTGCCAGCTCACGGGGGCTAGCGAGCTCCTACGAGCAGTACTTC. This gives the protein CASSRGLASSYEQYF.

The chain couples TRBV4-1 to TRBJ2-1, with 8 bases matching TRBD2. The V gene's germline CDR1 is MGHRA and CDR2 YSYEKL. This CDR3 spans 15 amino acids. Trimming removed 4 bases from V and 4 bases from J; junction bases left unmatched: 6. CDR3 DNA sequence: TGCGCCAGCAGCCTAGGACTAGCCGTATACAATGAGCAGTTCTTC. Translating gives CASSLGLAVYNEQFF.

This clone was observed a single time. The genes are TRBV6-1 and TRBJ2-7; weak D call: TRBD2 (5 bases). Trimming took 3 bases from V and 4 from J, leaving 16 bases between them. Germline-derived CDR1 and CDR2 are MNHNS and SASEGT. There are 15 residues in the CDR3. The CDR3 nucleotides are TGTGCCAGCAGTGATCCCCCGACGGCGGGTTACGAGCAGTACTTC. Translation: CASSDPPTAGYEQYF.

The CDR3 is CASSLGLSAGVSYNEQFF. The CDR3 nucleotides read TGTGCCAGCAGCTTGGGATTGTCAGCGGGGGTCTCCTACAATGAGCAGTTCTTC. The rearrangement joins TRBV7-9 to TRBJ2-1; 8 positions agree with TRBD2. V lost 3 bases to trimming and J lost 0 bases; unmatched junction nucleotides: 10. Looked up from germline, CDR1 is SEHNR and CDR2 is FQNEAQ (reference sequence). This CDR3 region has 18 residues. The whole variable domain, remainder taken from reference TRBV7-9 and TRBJ2-1, is DTGVSQNPRHKITKRGQNVTFRCDPISEHNRLYWYRQTLGQGPEFLTYFQNEAQLEKSRLLSDRFSAERPKGSFSTLEIQRTEQGDSAMYLCASSLGLSAGVSYNEQFFGPGTRLTVL.

J is TRBJ1-2 and V is TRBV28; the match to TRBD1 covers 9 bases. CDR3 size: 14 residues. Germline trimming cut 3 bases from V and 5 bases from J; bases unmatched to any gene: 4. Germline V gene data show CDR1 as MDHEN and CDR2 as SYDVKM. The CDR3: CASSLPTGGYGYTF. CDR3 bases: TGTGCCAGCAGTTTGCCGACAGGGGGATATGGCTACACCTTC.

The V call is TRBV28, the J call TRBJ2-6, with D possibly TRBD1 on 6 matching bases. This CDR3 is built from 20 residues. Trimming took 4 bases from V and 0 from J, leaving 22 bases between them. Germline V gives CDR1 MDHEN, CDR2 SYDVKM. Written as DNA, the CDR3 is TGTGCCAGCAGTTCACGAAAGGCTTCCGGGACAAACTCTGGGGCCAACGTCCTGACTTTC. This encodes CASSSRKASGTNSGANVLTF.

The chain carries TRBV11-2 and TRBJ2-7, with 13 positions matching TRBD2. J lost 4 bases, V lost 5 bases, and 14 bases had no gene match. The CDR3 runs to 18 residues. Germline lookup yields CDR1 SGHAT and CDR2 FQNNGV. The CDR3 spells CASSDRLRTSGRGYEQYF. The CDR3 DNA reads as TGTGCCAGCAGCGACCGACTAAGGACTAGCGGGAGAGGTTACGAGCAGTACTTC.

The chain carries TRBV10-3 and TRBJ2-7, with 7 bases that match TRBD2. The J segment lost 2 bases and the V segment lost 1 base, leaving 8 bases of the junction unmatched. The CDR3 extends over 16 amino acids. Germline lookup yields CDR1 ENHRY and CDR2 SYGVKD. The CDR3 loop is CAISELPSGDTYEQYF. CDR3 in DNA: TGTGCCATCAGTGAGTTGCCTAGCGGAGATACCTACGAGCAGTACTTC.

This clone was detected once. The rearrangement links TRBV14 to TRBJ2-1; TRBD2 agrees at 11 bases. Germline V gives CDR1 SGHDN, CDR2 FVKESK. J lost 7 bases, V lost 2 bases, and 13 bases had no gene match. This CDR3 has 18 residues. CDR3 nucleotides: TGTGCCAGCAGCCAAAGCTTGTTATTAGCGGGAGGGGGTAATGAGCAGTTCTTC. This translates into CASSQSLLLAGGGNEQFF.

The rearrangement links TRBV11-2 to TRBJ2-7, with 8 bases fitting TRBD2. Unmatched junction bases numbered 10, after V lost 4 bases and J lost 5 bases. The germline V gene encodes CDR1 SGHAT and CDR2 FQNNGV. The CDR3 sequence is 15 residues long. CDR3 loop: CASSSPGLEYHEQYF. The CDR3 DNA reads as TGTGCCAGCAGCTCTCCGGGACTAGAATATCACGAGCAGTACTTC.

The chain recombines TRBV7-2 with TRBJ1-2; possibly TRBD1 for D (5 bases). V lost 2 bases, J lost 0 bases, and 10 bases lay in between. Germline V gives CDR1 SGHTA, CDR2 FQGNSA. The length of the CDR3 is 15 residues. The CDR3: CASSLWQGSNYGYTF. The CDR3 nucleotides are TGTGCCAGCAGCTTATGGCAGGGCTCTAACTATGGCTACACCTTC.